One sample yielded the 14 T cell receptor beta chains listed below, sequenced in a study of blood T cells in healthy people across ages. With a J-beta primer mix and a sample-barcoded 5' primer, a second PCR ran 7 to 11 cycles. One entry per CDR3 protein results from TCRdb running MiXCR on the 5' RACE reads. Here the sample spans over 1,500,000 distinct CDR3 sequences, more than 35% being singletons. Source material: blood. The origin of the receptors is a human donor in good health.

The table lists this clonotype with a few counts. The rearrangement links TRBV25-1 to TRBJ1-1; D unresolved. CDR3 length: 13 residues. V was cut by 3 bases and J by 11 bases, with 16 bases left in between. Germline assignment: CDR1 MGHDK and CDR2 SYGVNS. CDR3 region: CASSDNALLRAFF. CDR3 in DNA: TGTGCCAGCAGTGATAATGCCCTACTTCGCGCTTTCTTT.

There are a few counts of this clonotype. CDR3 sequence: CSVRLAGSSYNEQFF. CDR3 coding DNA: TGCAGTGTTCGACTAGCGGGTAGCTCCTACAATGAGCAGTTCTTC. The J gene is TRBJ2-1, the V gene TRBV20-1; TRBD2 matches 10 bases. The V gene end was trimmed by 7 bases and the J gene end by 0 bases; junction bases not matched to a gene: 6. This CDR3 has 15 residues. Germline CDR1 DFQATT, CDR2 SNEGSKA (reference sequence).

This clonotype has just a few counts. The genes are TRBV27 and TRBJ1-4; maybe TRBD1 (5 bases). This CDR3 is 18 amino acids long. The germline V gene has CDR1 MNHEY and CDR2 SMNVEV (reference sequence). V lost 6 bases, J lost 0 bases, and 20 bases lay in between. DNA for the CDR3: TGTGCCAGCAGCCATTGGGGACGACGGGATACAACTAATGAAAAACTGTTTTTT. Residues: CASSHWGRRDTTNEKLFF.

In DNA, the CDR3 is TGTGCCAGCAGTCGCAGCAGGTGGCACTCCTCCTACGAGCAGTACTTC. Its translation: CASSRSRWHSSYEQYF. This sequence joins TRBV12-3 or TRBV12-4 and TRBJ2-7; D uncertain. The CDR3 has 16 amino acids. The V and J ends lost 5 bases and 0 bases respectively, with 17 bases between them.

V and J are TRBV4-1 and TRBJ2-1; weak D call: TRBD1 (6 bases). The CDR3 runs 15 residues. The germline V gene encodes CDR1 MGHRA and CDR2 YSYEKL. V lost 1 base to trimming and J lost 8 bases, with 15 bases between them. CDR3 sequence reads: CASSQVGLTGYEQFF. The CDR3, as DNA: TGCGCCAGCAGCCAAGTCGGACTGACAGGATATGAGCAGTTCTTC.

The chain has TRBV29-1 and TRBJ1-1; the D gene is possibly TRBD1 (5 bases). Germline V gene data show CDR1 as SQVTM and CDR2 as ANQGSEA. V was cut by 2 bases and J by 4 bases, with 14 bases left in between. CDR3 length equals 14 residues. The CDR3 bases are TGCAGCGTTGAAAGGTCGGAGAGGGGCACTGAAGCTTTCTTT. Translating it yields CSVERSERGTEAFF.

This clonotype has a handful of counts. This chain connects TRBV6-6 to TRBJ1-2; 8 positions match TRBD1. Germline loops: CDR1 MNHNY, CDR2 SVGAGI (reference sequence). The CDR3 spans 15 residues. After removal of 5 bases from V and 4 bases from J, the junction contained 9 bases not matched to a gene. CDR3 in DNA: TGTGCCAGCAGTCAGGGACAGGTTCCTCTCTATGGCTACACCTTC. Protein: CASSQGQVPLYGYTF.

This clonotype was recorded a few times. CDR3 amino acids: CATSRDEGVGTQYF. The CDR3 region has the DNA TGTGCCACCAGCAGAGATGAGGGGGTCGGGACCCAGTACTTC. This chain connects TRBV15 to TRBJ2-5, with a weak D call TRBD1 (6 bases). Germline values: CDR1 LNHNV, CDR2 YYDKDF (reference sequence). Trimming removed 0 bases at V and 7 bases at J, with 12 bases between. This CDR3 region has 14 residues.

The J gene is TRBJ2-4, the V gene TRBV7-9, with D possibly matching TRBD1 (6 bases). The CDR3 extends over 14 amino acids. Trimming removed 4 bases from V and 13 bases from J, with 20 bases in between. Germline CDR1 reads SEHNR; CDR2 reads FQNEAQ (reference sequence). As DNA, the CDR3 is TGTGCCAGCAGCTCAGGGGATAGTGCTCAGGGGCAGTACTTC. This sequence encodes CASSSGDSAQGQYF. Full variable domain (remainder filled in from reference TRBV7-9 and TRBJ2-4): DTGVSQNPRHKITKRGQNVTFRCDPISEHNRLYWYRQTLGQGPEFLTYFQNEAQLEKSRLLSDRFSAERPKGSFSTLEIQRTEQGDSAMYLCASSSGDSAQGQYFGAGTRLSVL.

This rearrangement joins TRBV5-1 to TRBJ2-1; the match to TRBD2 covers 10 bases. CDR3 size: 14 residues. The V and J ends lost 6 bases and 3 bases, in that order; junction bases with no gene match: 3. The V gene's germline CDR1 is SGHRS and CDR2 YFSETQ. The CDR3 is CASTASGGYNEQFF. The CDR3 bases are TGCGCCAGCACGGCTAGCGGGGGCTACAATGAGCAGTTCTTC.

V and J are TRBV7-2 and TRBJ2-3; D is possibly TRBD1 (6 bases). Germline-derived CDR1 and CDR2 are SGHTA and FQGNSA. Trimming shortened V by 3 bases and J by 4 bases, and 17 bases separated the two germline ends. This CDR3 comprises 16 residues. In nucleotides, the CDR3 is TGTGCCAGCAGCTTTTTACTAACTGGGGGCGCAGATACGCAGTATTTT. Translating gives CASSFLLTGGADTQYF.

The chain has TRBV29-1 and TRBJ1-2; 8 bases fit TRBD1. Germline V CDR1 and CDR2: SQVTM, ANQGSEA. The CDR3 has 15 residues. Germline trimming cut 4 bases from V and 3 bases from J; bases unmatched to any gene: 10. The CDR3, as DNA: TGCAGCGTTGCTCTCCCAGACAGGGGAGACTATGGCTACACCTTC. Residues: CSVALPDRGDYGYTF.

The chain employs TRBV9 and TRBJ1-1, with D unresolved. CDR1 SGDLS and CDR2 YYNGEE come from the germline V gene. This CDR3 has 14 residues. The V end lost 0 bases, the J end lost 2 bases, and 8 bases lay between the germline ends. The CDR3 protein is CASSVAIRNTEAFF. As DNA, the CDR3 is TGTGCCAGCAGCGTAGCTATAAGAAACACTGAAGCTTTCTTT.

This clonotype was observed a handful of times. Written as DNA, the CDR3 is TGTGCCAGCAGATTCCGGGACAGGCCCGTTGAGGCTACGCAGTATTTT. As protein: CASRFRDRPVEATQYF. The gene calls are TRBV5-5 and TRBJ2-3; 8 nucleotides align to TRBD1. J lost 8 bases, V lost 5 bases, and 16 bases had no gene match. The CDR3 has 16 residues. Germline lookup yields CDR1 SGHKS and CDR2 YYEKEE (reference sequence).